This passage covers 7 T cell receptor beta chains from one sample sequenced in a study of OX40 agonist ivuxolimab in advanced cancers. Method: immunoSEQ multiplex PCR; TCRdb's copy keeps in-frame clones and lacks some. Of approximately 80,000 clones in the sample, around 94% were seen once. The material was CD4+ or CD8+ T cells sorted from blood, obtained in a trial of the OX40 agonist ivuxolimab. The receptors come from an adult with an advanced solid tumor such as melanoma, head and neck, liver or kidney cancer.

V usage is TRBV20-1 and J usage is TRBJ2-7, with 7 bases matching TRBD1. This CDR3 has 11 residues. Trimming at V came to 6 bases and at J to 6 bases, leaving 5 bases not matched to a gene. Germline V CDR1 and CDR2: DFQATT, SNEGSKA (reference sequence). The CDR3 protein is CSAVGTAEQYF. The CDR3 DNA sequence: TGCAGTGCCGTCGGGACAGCCGAGCAGTACTTC.

In regard to this clone: The sample holds other DNA sequences that translate to the same CDR3. J is TRBJ1-1 and V is TRBV5-5, with D possibly TRBD1 on 5 matching bases. Trimming took 2 bases from V and 5 from J, leaving 7 bases between them. The CDR3 totals 12 residues. Germline CDR1 and CDR2: SGHKS and YYEKEE (reference sequence). The CDR3 protein is CASSFGGTEAFF. The CDR3 bases are TGTGCCAGCAGCTTCGGGGGTACTGAAGCTTTCTTT.

This chain joins TRBV15 and TRBJ2-3, with D possibly TRBD2 on 5 matching bases. The CDR3 is 16 residues long. V lost 3 bases to trimming and J lost 2 bases, with 15 bases between them. Germline values: CDR1 LNHNV, CDR2 YYDKDF (reference sequence). CDR3 sequence (DNA): TGTGCCACCAGCAGCCCATTCACCGGGGACACAGATACGCAGTATTTT. Its translation: CATSSPFTGDTDTQYF.

As concerns this clone: This sample also contains other DNA sequences that code for the same CDR3. The rearrangement links TRBV27 to TRBJ1-3; D call uncertain. Germline CDR1 and CDR2: MNHEY and SMNVEV (reference sequence). The CDR3 contains 14 residues. V was pared by 2 bases and J by 3 bases, with 8 bases between. The CDR3 nucleotides read TGTGCCAGCAGTTTAGGAGGGAGTGGAAACACCATATATTTT. Residues: CASSLGGSGNTIYF.

V is TRBV7-8 and J is TRBJ1-2; D is ambiguous. Per germline, CDR1 SGHVS and CDR2 FQNEAQ. V shed 4 bases and J shed 6 bases, with 24 bases lying between them. The CDR3 spans 17 residues. CDR3 loop: CASSSSWMGGKVDGYTF. The CDR3 DNA reads as TGTGCCAGCAGCTCTTCTTGGATGGGCGGGAAGGTGGATGGCTACACCTTC.

This chain links TRBV2 with TRBJ2-5; D might be TRBD2 (5 bases). The J call could be wrong; TRBJ2-7 is a better fit for the DNA end. The CDR3 spans 14 residues. Germline V CDR1 and CDR2: SNHLY, FYNNEI. The CDR3 sequence: CASSGRTPLTEQYF. The CDR3 DNA reads as TGTGCCAGCAGTGGCCGGACTCCTCTCACCGAGCAGTACTTC.

This sequence joins TRBV10-3 and TRBJ2-7; 7 bases fit TRBD1. Germline V gene sequence: CDR1 ENHRY, CDR2 SYGVKD. The CDR3 is 17 amino acids. The V gene end was trimmed by 10 bases and the J gene end by 0 bases; junction bases not matched to a gene: 18. Here the CDR3 reads CASHARNRRGISYEQYF. The CDR3 nucleotides read TGTGCCAGTCACGCGAGGAATCGCAGGGGGATCTCCTACGAGCAGTACTTC.